The next 20 T cell receptor beta chains were all read from a single sample in a study of blood T cells in healthy people across ages. Combining a sample-barcoded 5' primer with a J-beta primer mix, a second PCR ran for 7 to 11 cycles. TCRdb reprocessed the 5' RACE reads via MiXCR and lists one record per CDR3 protein. The data contain over a million distinct CDR3 sequences, roughly 64% of them seen just once; the ten biggest clones take up approximately 7%. Sequenced: blood. The receptors stem from a man aged 18 to 35 in good health.

This clonotype has a single count. This clone may be a read error of a much larger clone one base away. V usage is TRBV21-1 and J usage is TRBJ2-3; TRBD1, as called in the table, went unchecked against the DNA. TRBV21-1 is recorded as a pseudogene. This CDR3 is built from 12 residues. CDR3 DNA: TGTGCCAGCAGCGGGGGCCGGGATAAGCAGTATTTT. It yields the protein CASSGGRDKQYF.

This clonotype has a single count. A read error may account for a junction end that differs from germline. This chain connects TRBV2 to TRBJ1-5, with unresolved D. CDR3 length: 13 residues. The germline CDR1 and CDR2 sequences are SNHLY and FYNNEI. This CDR3 is CASSEARNRPQHF. The CDR3 region has the DNA TGTGCCAGCAGTGAGGCACGAAATCGGCCCCAGCATTTT.

The V and J genes are TRBV27 and TRBJ2-7, with TRBD2 identical over 8 bases. The CDR3 has 15 amino acids. Trimming cost V 6 bases and J 4 bases; bases outside gene matches: 11. The V gene's germline CDR1 is MNHEY and CDR2 SMNVEV (reference sequence). CDR3 amino acids: CASRKSGSPTYEQYF. The CDR3 region has the DNA TGTGCCAGCAGAAAGAGCGGGAGTCCGACGTACGAGCAGTACTTC.

The chain has TRBV6-5 and TRBJ2-3, with 10 bases identical to TRBD2. Germline assignment: CDR1 MNHEY and CDR2 SVGAGI. The CDR3 consists of 14 residues. After removal of 5 bases from V and 4 bases from J, the junction contained 3 bases not matched to a gene. CDR3 DNA sequence: TGTGCCAGCAGTAAGCGGGGGGGCCCAGATACGCAGTATTTT. Translation gives CASSKRGGPDTQYF.

The J gene is TRBJ2-5, the V gene TRBV6-5, with D perhaps TRBD2 (6 bases). The DNA end is a closer match to TRBJ2-7, so the J assignment may be wrong. In germline, CDR1 is MNHEY, CDR2 SVGAGI. This CDR3 contains 13 residues. This chain's CDR3 is CASSYGGTHEQYF. In DNA form, the CDR3 reads TGTGCCAGCAGTTATGGAGGGACCCACGAGCAGTACTTC.

V usage is TRBV6-1 and J usage is TRBJ1-5; D might be TRBD1 (6 bases). The CDR3 is 15 amino acids. CDR1 is MNHNS and CDR2 is SASEGT in the germline V gene. With 7 bases removed from V and 3 bases from J, the gap between germline ends came to 16 bases. This CDR3 reads CASTGRQAYNQPQHF. DNA for the CDR3: TGTGCCAGCACCGGAAGACAGGCATACAATCAGCCCCAGCATTTT.

This sequence joins TRBV4-2 and TRBJ2-1, with D hard to call. The DNA end is more similar to TRBJ2-7, so the J call may be wrong. Germline V gene lookup returns CDR1 LGHNA and CDR2 YNFKEQ. This CDR3 is built from 17 residues. CDR3 loop: CASSLGFRASMAYEQYF. CDR3 sequence (DNA): TGTGCCAGCAGCCTTGGGTTCCGGGCCTCCATGGCCTACGAGCAGTACTTC.

This clonotype was detected only a few times. The chain joins TRBV5-6 to TRBJ2-5, with D uncertain. The tail of the sequence fits TRBJ2-7 better, so the J call may be wrong. The CDR3 loop spans 12 amino acids. Per the germline V gene, CDR1 is SGHDT and CDR2 is YYEEEE. CDR3 in DNA: TGTGCCAGCAGCTTTGGGGTTATCGAGCAGTACTTC. This sequence encodes CASSFGVIEQYF.

The chain combines TRBV29-1 with TRBJ2-5, with TRBD2 identical over 7 bases. The CDR3 is 15 amino acids. Germline V CDR1 and CDR2: SQVTM, ANQGSEA. J lost 2 bases, V lost 4 bases, and 10 bases had no gene match. The CDR3: CSVVEIPGLQETQYF. The CDR3 DNA is TGCAGCGTTGTCGAAATACCGGGACTACAAGAGACCCAGTACTTC.

This clonotype has only a few counts. The chain uses TRBV4-2 and TRBJ1-1, with D unresolved. The germline CDR1 and CDR2 sequences are LGHNA and YNFKEQ. There are 13 residues in the CDR3. Trimming pared 4 bases from V and 6 bases from J, leaving 12 bases between. The CDR3 spells CASSLSGFSEAFF. CDR3 nucleotides: TGTGCCAGCAGCCTTTCGGGTTTTTCTGAAGCTTTCTTT.

V gene TRBV21-1 combines with J gene TRBJ1-2; the table gives TRBD1 as D, unverified against the DNA. TRBV21-1 is tagged as a pseudogene. This CDR3 spans 19 amino acids. The CDR3 reads CASIGSGTGSRDETYGYTF. CDR3 bases: TGTGCCAGCATAGGTTCCGGGACAGGGTCACGAGATGAGACCTATGGCTACACCTTC.

The chain couples TRBV4-1 to TRBJ2-7; D not certain. V lost 0 bases and J lost 0, with 9 bases in between. The CDR3 length is 15 residues. Germline V gene data show CDR1 as MGHRA and CDR2 as YSYEKL. CDR3 in DNA: TGCGCCAGCAGCCAAGAAGACACTACCTCCTACGAGCAGTACTTC. Protein: CASSQEDTTSYEQYF.

The chain is built from TRBV6-6 and TRBJ1-2, with TRBD1 matching over 7 bases. Germline V gene sequence: CDR1 MNHNY, CDR2 SVGAGI (reference sequence). J lost 8 bases, V lost 7 bases, and 16 bases had no gene match. The CDR3 extends over 15 amino acids. The CDR3, as DNA: TGTGCCAGCACCGGAATCCTCAGGGGGATGGGAGGCTACACCTTC. Translation: CASTGILRGMGGYTF.

This chain connects TRBV28 to TRBJ2-1; 9 bases align to TRBD1. The J segment lost 7 bases and the V segment lost 4 bases, leaving 11 bases of the junction unmatched. Germline CDR1 and CDR2: MDHEN and SYDVKM. CDR3 length: 16 amino acids. In nucleotides, the CDR3 is TGTGCCAGCAGTTCGTCGACCGGGACAGGGTCGAATGAGCAGTTCTTC. Its translation is CASSSSTGTGSNEQFF.

The chain couples TRBV6-5 to TRBJ2-5; tentatively, D is TRBD1 (5 bases). With 6 bases removed from V and 3 bases from J, the gap between germline ends came to 11 bases. This CDR3 spans 13 amino acids. Germline CDR1 is MNHEY and CDR2 is SVGAGI. This CDR3 reads CASRALGEETQYF. Here the CDR3 DNA reads TGTGCCAGCAGGGCCCTAGGGGAAGAGACCCAGTACTTC.

CDR3 in DNA: TGTGCCAGCAGTTTAGGCGATAGGGATACGCAGTATTTT. This sequence encodes CASSLGDRDTQYF. The chain joins TRBV12-3 or TRBV12-4 to TRBJ2-3; D gene unclear. Trimming took off 1 base at V and 6 bases at J, with 8 bases between the two ends. The CDR3 runs 13 residues.

The chain links TRBV7-2 to TRBJ2-1; 9 bases line up with TRBD2. Germline-derived CDR1 and CDR2 are SGHTA and FQGNSA. The CDR3 is 14 amino acids. V shed 1 base, J shed 8 bases, and the junction held 3 bases outside the gene matches. The CDR3 reads CASSLGIAGDEQFF. In DNA form, the CDR3 reads TGTGCCAGCAGCTTAGGCATAGCGGGGGATGAGCAGTTCTTC.

The chain joins TRBV6-2 or TRBV6-3 to TRBJ2-7, with D possibly TRBD1 on 5 matching bases. V lost 4 bases, J lost 3 bases, and 13 bases lay in between. The CDR3 is 14 residues long. Looked up from germline, CDR1 is MNHEY and CDR2 is SVGEGT. CDR3 in DNA: TGTGCCAGCAGTTCTGCGGAGCAGGGCTACGAGCAGTACTTC. This sequence encodes CASSSAEQGYEQYF.

In its sample, this clonotype was seen a few times. The gene calls are TRBV20-1 and TRBJ1-2; D uncertain. Germline V gene data show CDR1 as DFQATT and CDR2 as SNEGSKA (reference sequence). This CDR3 contains 12 residues. V was shortened by 4 bases and J by 4 bases, with 10 bases between the two germline ends. Here the CDR3 DNA reads TGCAGTGCTACTGGTCCGACCTATGGCTACACCTTC. Encoded protein: CSATGPTYGYTF.

This rearrangement joins TRBV7-2 to TRBJ1-1; D gene unclear. This CDR3 has 15 amino acids. Germline-derived CDR1 and CDR2 are SGHTA and FQGNSA. V was clipped by 1 base and J by 0 bases, with 9 bases between them. CDR3 DNA: TGTGCCAGCAGCTTAGGCTCGACCTTGAACACTGAAGCTTTCTTT. Encoded protein: CASSLGSTLNTEAFF.